Each of the 6 T cell receptor beta chains below was sequenced from the same sample in a study of blood T cell repertoires in COVID-19. Clones were read by immunoSEQ multiplex PCR, and TCRdb kept only the in-frame ones, dropping some. The table has 45,000 to 50,000 clones, around nine tenths seen once. Sequencing was done on a sample of peripheral blood. These receptors came from a man aged 50-60 years with acute or convalescent COVID-19.

The chain recombines TRBV13 with TRBJ1-6, with D possibly matching TRBD1 (6 bases). CDR3 length: 15 residues. CDR1 PRHDT and CDR2 FYEKMQ come from the germline V gene (reference sequence). V lost 3 bases, J lost 10 bases, and 16 bases lay in between. The CDR3 reads CASSLAGTLGSPLHF. CDR3 bases: TGTGCCAGCAGCTTGGCCGGGACATTGGGCTCACCCCTCCACTTT. Drawing the rest from reference TRBV13 and TRBJ1-6, the complete variable domain is AAGVIQSPRHLIKEKRETATLKCYPIPRHDTVYWYQQGPGQDPQFLISFYEKMQSDKGSIPDRFSAQQFSDYHSELNMSSLELGDSALYFCASSLAGTLGSPLHFGNGTRLTVT.

V and J are TRBV12-3 or TRBV12-4 and TRBJ1-2, with a possible D match to TRBD1 (5 bases). The length of the CDR3 is 13 residues. Trimming cost V 6 bases and J 3 bases, with 11 bases left between them. As DNA, the CDR3 is TGTGCCAGCAGCCCAGACAGAGACTATGGCTACACCTTC. Translation gives CASSPDRDYGYTF.

The V and J genes are TRBV6-5 and TRBJ1-4; D unresolved. From germline, CDR1 is MNHEY and CDR2 SVGAGI. Trimming cost V 6 bases and J 3 bases, with 14 bases left between them. The CDR3 loop spans 15 amino acids. The CDR3 nucleotides are TGTGCCAGCAGGGCCTCGGAGTATGCTAATGAAAAACTGTTTTTT. Encoded protein: CASRASEYANEKLFF.

This chain uses TRBV6-5 with TRBJ1-5; no reliable D call. The germline V gene has CDR1 MNHEY and CDR2 SVGAGI. CDR3 size: 13 residues. V lost 2 bases and J 4 bases, leaving 6 bases between the germline ends. CDR3 nucleotide sequence: TGTGCCAGCAGTTACGACGGGAATCAGCCCCAGCATTTT. It codes for CASSYDGNQPQHF.

Regarding this clone: One junction end disagrees with the germline gene, perhaps due to a read error. J is TRBJ2-7 and V is TRBV19; TRBD1 agrees at 7 bases. Germline CDR1 and CDR2: LNHDA and SQIVND (reference sequence). The CDR3 covers 13 residues. This chain's CDR3 is CASSSGTVYKQYF. The CDR3 bases are TGTGCCAGTAGTTCCGGGACAGTCTACAAGCAGTACTTC.

In this sample, this clone turned up a few times. The CDR3 reads CASSDRLASGELFF. CDR3 in DNA: TGTGCCAGCAGTGATAGGCTAGCCTCCGGGGAGCTGTTTTTT. V is TRBV25-1 and J is TRBJ2-2, with D tentatively TRBD2 (5 bases). V was pared by 3 bases and J by 6 bases, with 11 bases between. Per the germline V gene, CDR1 is MGHDK and CDR2 is SYGVNS. The CDR3 spans 14 residues.